This record concerns one T cell receptor (beta chain) sequence. Its antigen is not known. These data come from a study of shared clonotypes between healthy human individuals. This table comes from immunoSEQ multiplex PCR, and its TCRdb copy is limited to in-frame clones, with some not included. The data contain about 960,000 clones, over 60% of them singletons. V was pared by 5 bases and J by 4 bases, with 18 bases between. This CDR3 is 15 amino acids long. Study-wide results and limits: A generally larger estimated richness was seen in naive subsets than in memory subsets. Non-shared clonotypes displayed generation probabilities falling below those of clonotypes present in all four donors. Few donors restricted represented genetic and exposure-history diversity.

The sample consisted of memory CD4+ T cells sorted from blood. Subset indicated: CD45RA-negative fraction. This rearrangement joins TRBV5-3 to TRBJ1-2; tentatively, D is TRBD1 (5 bases). TRBV5-3 is flagged as an ORF with uncertain function. This TCR came from a man between 18 and 35 years old in good health. The DNA for the CDR3 is TGTGCCAGAAGATTATCACTCCCGCAGGGCTATGGCTACACCTTC. Encoded protein: CARRLSLPQGYGYTF.